This is a list of T cell receptor beta chains from one sample in a study of cytomegalovirus exposure and HLA in healthy donors. Assay used: immunoSEQ multiplex PCR; TCRdb lists only in-frame clones, some missing. The table shows 50,000 or so clones, with 91% occurring only once. Sequencing input: PBMCs. The origin of the receptors is a woman aged 25-40 years in good health and CMV-seronegative. Both conserved end residues are part of each CDR3. Expanded clones get a size class; other rows say once, few or many, or leave the size out.

j_call v_call clone_size cdr3_aa
TRBJ2-3 TRBV30 once CAWSVLAGVLDTQYF
TRBJ1-1 TRBV28 . CASSRTGTEAFF
TRBJ2-3 TRBV28 . CASSHRTGHTDTQYF
TRBJ1-2 TRBV6-5 . CASRTVAQGARGYTF
TRBJ2-7 TRBV10-1 . CASRSKKGRLNEQYF
TRBJ1-1 TRBV7-3 . CASSPQGQGSTEAFF
TRBJ2-1 TRBV6-6 once CASRLGQGAAIEQFF
TRBJ2-1 TRBV15 . CATSTDSSGSAFF
TRBJ2-1 TRBV19 . CASSIDLRGPQFF
TRBJ2-7 TRBV7-3 . CASSIGTSYEQYF
TRBJ2-1 TRBV7-7 . CASSLAGGDEQFF
TRBJ2-7 TRBV7-2 . CASSAQLYEQYF
TRBJ2-7 TRBV7-2 . CASSLGEQVPLYEQYF
TRBJ1-2 TRBV5-4 . CASSIQGEVYGYTF
TRBJ2-2 TRBV7-9 . CASSLGLPNTGELFF
TRBJ2-7 TRBV19 . CASSILGGIDEQYF
TRBJ2-3 TRBV5-4 . CASSLSLAGRTDTQYF
TRBJ1-5 TRBV19 . CASSILSLDQPQHF
TRBJ2-1 TRBV5-6 . CASSWTSGRANNEQFF
TRBJ1-5 TRBV4-1 . CASSQGVQLGNQPQHF
TRBJ2-6 TRBV5-4 . CASSPPGTGKTGANVLTF
TRBJ2-3 TRBV15 medium-sized CATSTSGRATDTQYF
TRBJ2-2 TRBV18 . CASSLDRDTGELFF
TRBJ1-1 TRBV27 . CASSLTVGPGDTEAFF
TRBJ1-4 TRBV30 . CAWSVRGLNEKLFF
TRBJ2-1 TRBV28 . CASSLQRDLGDEQFF
TRBJ1-1 TRBV2 . CAVGGTANSEAFF
TRBJ2-3 TRBV5-1 . CASSLTGDGSPSSTDTQYF
TRBJ2-5 TRBV4-1 once CASSQGTGVMGETQYF
TRBJ1-3 TRBV27 . CASSLTEGNTIYF
TRBJ2-3 TRBV7-2 . CASSLNPGGVDTQYF
TRBJ1-1 TRBV27 . CASRGTGATEAFF
TRBJ1-5 TRBV19 . CASSATGGSGQPQHF
TRBJ2-7 TRBV28 . CASSLPRTAYEQYF
TRBJ2-3 TRBV7-3 . CASSFLGQGKNSDTQYF
TRBJ1-5 TRBV2 . CASSVRGGPNKGNQPQHF
TRBJ2-2 TRBV7-2 . CASSPLGSGRFSGELFF
TRBJ1-2 TRBV7-9 . CASSASGNYGYTF
TRBJ1-2 TRBV6-5 . CASSRERLDYGYTF
TRBJ2-6 TRBV10-1 . CASSDSSGANVLTF
TRBJ2-7 TRBV2 . CASSRSPLGEQYF
TRBJ2-1 TRBV28 . CASSLPTSGSSYNEQFF
TRBJ1-3 TRBV13 . CASSLTGGPGNTIYF
TRBJ1-2 TRBV19 . CASSHLSVQGVIGYTF
TRBJ1-4 TRBV7-9 . CASQLSAGGEKLFF
TRBJ1-2 TRBV6-5 few CASSYSRTGGGYGYTF
TRBJ2-1 TRBV5-6 . CASSYYNEQFF
TRBJ1-1 TRBV19 . CASSLATGLGEAFF
TRBJ2-7 TRBV28 few CASSGYEQYF
TRBJ2-7 TRBV4-1 . CASSQVGRGQGTYEQYF
TRBJ1-1 TRBV6-6 . CATQGANTEAFF
. TRBV6-4 . CASTDRGSYEQYF